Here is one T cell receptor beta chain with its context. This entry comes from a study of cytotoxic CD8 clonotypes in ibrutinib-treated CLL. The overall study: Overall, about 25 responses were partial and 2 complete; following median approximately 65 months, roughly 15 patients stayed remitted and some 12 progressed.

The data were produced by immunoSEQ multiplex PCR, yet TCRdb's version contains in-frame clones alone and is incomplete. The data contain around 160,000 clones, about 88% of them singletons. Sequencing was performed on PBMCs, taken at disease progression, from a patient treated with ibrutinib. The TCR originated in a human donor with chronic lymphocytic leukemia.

The CDR3 region has the DNA TGCGCCAGCAGCTATGGGACAGCCGAGGAAGCTTTCTTT. This codes for CASSYGTAEEAFF. J is TRBJ1-1 and V is TRBV5-1; 7 bases map to TRBD1. The germline gives CDR1 SGHRS, CDR2 YFSETQ. V gave up 3 bases and J gave up 8 bases; unmatched junction bases: 7. The CDR3 length is 13 residues.